This entry describes one T cell receptor (beta chain). The sample originates from a study of blood T cell repertoires in COVID-19. V was pared by 5 bases and J by 1 base, with 5 bases of the junction left unmatched. The CDR3 has 16 amino acids. Germline V gene lookup returns CDR1 SGHAT and CDR2 FQDESV (reference sequence). In the source study's methods: Amplified reference gene primers provided the basis for estimating nucleated cell counts. Assay used: immunoSEQ multiplex PCR; TCRdb lists only in-frame clones, some missing. V and J calls plus clone size are reproduced from that table; the DNA served to infer D and trimming. The sample carries around 210,000 clones, nearly 90% recorded once. The Seattle patients, enrolled during active infection, were followed longitudinally.

The genes are TRBV11-1 and TRBJ2-2; 9 nucleotides line up with TRBD1. Sequencing was carried out using peripheral blood. The origin of this receptor is a man in his forties or fifties with COVID-19, enrolled during active disease. The CDR3 protein is CASSGQGPKNTGELFF. As DNA, the CDR3 is TGTGCCAGCAGCGGACAGGGGCCCAAGAACACCGGGGAGCTGTTTTTT.